What follows describes a single TCR beta chain. Antigen unknown. This CDR3 spans 16 amino acids. J was trimmed by 6 bases and V by 3 bases; bases with no gene match: 8. The germline gives CDR1 MNHNS, CDR2 SASEGT. These data originate in a study of cytomegalovirus exposure and HLA in healthy donors. Study summary: Unique TCR beta sequences numbering 120 million or so came from some 200 million T cells in an earlier analysis.

PCR primers comprised 60 Vbeta and 13 Jbeta primers. The repertoire was sequenced with immunoSEQ multiplex PCR; TCRdb's copy has only in-frame clones and lacks some. The sample has about 57,000 clones, approximately 80% seen once; the top ten hold 3.5% to 5%. Regarding the study as a whole: 87-base-pair reads could not separate some V segments, including TRBV6-2 and TRBV6-3. The majority of TCR sequences were rare, yet some public TCRs appeared in many donors.

The clonotype comes from a man aged 30 to 45 in good health and CMV-seronegative. Sequences were obtained from PBMCs. J is TRBJ2-2 and V is TRBV6-1; 9 bases line up with TRBD1. The CDR3 here is CASSEDRGRVSGELFF. As DNA, the CDR3 is TGTGCCAGCAGTGAGGACAGGGGACGTGTTTCCGGGGAGCTGTTTTTT.